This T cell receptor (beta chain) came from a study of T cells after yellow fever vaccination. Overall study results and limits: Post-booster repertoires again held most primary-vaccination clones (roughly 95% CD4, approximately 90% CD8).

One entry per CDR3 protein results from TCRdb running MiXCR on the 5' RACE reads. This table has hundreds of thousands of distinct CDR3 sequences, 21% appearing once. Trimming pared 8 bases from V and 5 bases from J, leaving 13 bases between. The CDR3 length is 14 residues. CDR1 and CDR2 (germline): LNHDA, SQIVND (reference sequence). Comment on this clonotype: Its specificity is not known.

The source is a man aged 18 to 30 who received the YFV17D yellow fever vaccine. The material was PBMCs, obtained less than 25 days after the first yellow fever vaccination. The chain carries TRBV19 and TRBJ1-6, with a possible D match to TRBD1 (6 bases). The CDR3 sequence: CASSQGPHNSPLHF. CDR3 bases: TGTGCCAGTTCCCAGGGGCCTCATAATTCACCCCTCCACTTT. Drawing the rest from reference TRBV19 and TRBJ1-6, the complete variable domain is DGGITQSPKYLFRKEGQNVTLSCEQNLNHDAMYWYRQDPGQGLRLIYYSQIVNDFQKGDIAEGYSVSREKKESFPLTVTSAQKNPTAFYLCASSQGPHNSPLHFGNGTRLTVT.